This T cell receptor (beta chain) emerged from a study of cytomegalovirus exposure and HLA in healthy donors. Separate from the roughly 610-subject first cohort, the 120-subject validation cohort was the one that the donors belonged to. Assay used: immunoSEQ multiplex PCR; TCRdb lists only in-frame clones, some missing. Among some 48,000 clones listed, 80% to 90% were seen once. CDR1 SGHAT and CDR2 FQNNGV come from the germline V gene. V lost 4 bases to trimming and J lost 2 bases, with 18 bases between them. The CDR3 loop spans 16 amino acids. The clonotype originates from a woman under 40 in good health and CMV-seronegative. The sample consisted of PBMCs. The rearrangement uses TRBV11-2 and TRBJ2-7, with no clear D. In nucleotides, the CDR3 is TGTGCCAGCAGCTCCTCCTTGAGTGTGAAGCCCTACGAGCAGTACTTC. This encodes CASSSSLSVKPYEQYF. Filled out from reference TRBV11-2 and TRBJ2-7, the complete variable domain reads EAGVAQSPRYKIIEKRQSVAFWCNPISGHATLYWYQQILGQGPKLLIQFQNNGVVDDSQLPKDRFSAERLKGVDSTLKIQPAKLEDSAVYLCASSSSLSVKPYEQYFGPGTRLTVT.